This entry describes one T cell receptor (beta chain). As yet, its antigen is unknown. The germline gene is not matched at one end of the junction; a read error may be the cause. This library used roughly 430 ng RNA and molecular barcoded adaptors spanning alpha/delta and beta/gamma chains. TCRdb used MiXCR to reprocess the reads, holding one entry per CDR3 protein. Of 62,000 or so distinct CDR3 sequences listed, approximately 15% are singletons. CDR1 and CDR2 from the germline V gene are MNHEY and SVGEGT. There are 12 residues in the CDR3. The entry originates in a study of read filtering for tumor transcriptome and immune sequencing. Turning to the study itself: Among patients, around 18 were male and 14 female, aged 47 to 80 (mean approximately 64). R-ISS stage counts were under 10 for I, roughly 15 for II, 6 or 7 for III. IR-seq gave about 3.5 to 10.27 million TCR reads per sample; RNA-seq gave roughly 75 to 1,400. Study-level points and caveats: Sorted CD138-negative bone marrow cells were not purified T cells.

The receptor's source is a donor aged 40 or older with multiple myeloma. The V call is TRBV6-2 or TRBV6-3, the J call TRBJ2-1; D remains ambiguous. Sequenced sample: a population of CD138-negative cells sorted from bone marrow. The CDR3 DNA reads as TGTGCCAGCAGCTACGGATACAATGAGCAGCTCTTC. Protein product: CASSYGYNEQLF.